The clone carrying this T cell receptor (beta chain) was picked up one time. Time point meaning: peripheral blood 6 weeks after treatment start. The sample originates from a study of PD-L1 blockade in urothelial cancer. Study details: From about 2014, patients received atezolizumab, given as 1,200 mg intravenously every 3 weeks.

What went into each PCR as a spike was synthetic TCR analog templates. The assay was immunoSEQ multiplex PCR, and TCRdb's table has in-frame clones only and misses some. The data hold about 23,000 clones, with about 90% observed a single time. With V trimmed by 5 bases and J by 4 bases, 9 bases remained unmatched. This CDR3 region has 15 residues. Germline V CDR1 and CDR2: MDHEN, SYDVKM. This sequence joins TRBV28 and TRBJ2-7; 9 bases are shared with TRBD1. This TCR derives from an older woman with urothelial cancer. The source was PBMCs, collected around atezolizumab (anti-PD-L1) treatment. This chain's CDR3 is CASSGTGFFGYEQYF. As DNA, the CDR3 is TGTGCCAGCAGTGGGACAGGGTTTTTCGGGTACGAGCAGTACTTC. Together with reference TRBV28 and TRBJ2-7, the CDR3 gives the full variable domain: DVKVTQSSRYLVKRTGEKVFLECVQDMDHENMFWYRQDPGLGLRLIYFSYDVKMKEKGDIPEGYSVSREKKERFSLILESASTNQTSMYLCASSGTGFFGYEQYFGPGTRLTVT.